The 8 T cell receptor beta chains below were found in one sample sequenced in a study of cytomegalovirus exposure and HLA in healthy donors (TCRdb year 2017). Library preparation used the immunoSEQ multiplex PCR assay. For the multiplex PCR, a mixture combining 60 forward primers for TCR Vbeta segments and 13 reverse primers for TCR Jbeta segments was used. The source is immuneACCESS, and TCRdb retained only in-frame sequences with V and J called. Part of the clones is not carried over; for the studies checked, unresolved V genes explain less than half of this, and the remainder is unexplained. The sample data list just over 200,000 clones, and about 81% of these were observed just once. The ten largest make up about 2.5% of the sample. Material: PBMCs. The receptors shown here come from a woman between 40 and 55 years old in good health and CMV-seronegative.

This CDR3 reads CASSLEQGEYEQYF. The CDR3 DNA reads as TGTGCCAGCAGCTTGGAACAGGGGGAGTACGAGCAGTACTTC. The chain is built from TRBV5-6 and TRBJ2-7; TRBD1 aligns across 8 bases. Losses at the gene ends were 0 bases for V and 4 bases for J; bases not matched to a gene: 3. The CDR3 spans 14 residues. The V gene's germline CDR1 is SGHDT and CDR2 YYEEEE.

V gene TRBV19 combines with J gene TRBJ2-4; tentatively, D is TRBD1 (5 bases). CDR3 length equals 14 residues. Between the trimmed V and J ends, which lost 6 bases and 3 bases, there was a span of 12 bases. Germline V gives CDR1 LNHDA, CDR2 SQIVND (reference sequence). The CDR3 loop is CASSTGASKNIQYF. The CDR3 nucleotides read TGTGCCAGTAGCACAGGAGCAAGCAAAAACATTCAGTACTTC.

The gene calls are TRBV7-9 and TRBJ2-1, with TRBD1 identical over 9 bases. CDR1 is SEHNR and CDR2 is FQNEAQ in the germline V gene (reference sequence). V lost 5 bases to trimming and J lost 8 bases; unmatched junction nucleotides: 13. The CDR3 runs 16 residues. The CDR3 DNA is TGTGCCAGCAGCCCATTAATGGGACAGGGAGGCGATGAGCAGTTCTTC. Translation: CASSPLMGQGGDEQFF.

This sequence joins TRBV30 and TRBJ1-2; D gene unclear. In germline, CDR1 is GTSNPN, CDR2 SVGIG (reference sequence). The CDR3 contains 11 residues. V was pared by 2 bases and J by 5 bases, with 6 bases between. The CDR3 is CAWSTGYGYTF. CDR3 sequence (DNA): TGTGCCTGGAGTACCGGGTATGGCTACACCTTC.

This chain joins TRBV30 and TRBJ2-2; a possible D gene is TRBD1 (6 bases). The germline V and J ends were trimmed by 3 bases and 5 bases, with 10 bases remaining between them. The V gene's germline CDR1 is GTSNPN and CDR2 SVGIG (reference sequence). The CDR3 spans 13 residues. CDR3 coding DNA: TGTGCCTGGAGGGACAGCCCAACCGGGGAGCTGTTTTTT. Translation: CAWRDSPTGELFF.

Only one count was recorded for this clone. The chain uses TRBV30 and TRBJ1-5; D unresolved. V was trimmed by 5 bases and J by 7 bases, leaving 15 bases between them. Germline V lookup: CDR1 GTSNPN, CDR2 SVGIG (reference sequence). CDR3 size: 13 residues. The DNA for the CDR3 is TGTGCCTGGGATTCTCTTCGGGGACAGCCCCAGCATTTT. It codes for CAWDSLRGQPQHF.

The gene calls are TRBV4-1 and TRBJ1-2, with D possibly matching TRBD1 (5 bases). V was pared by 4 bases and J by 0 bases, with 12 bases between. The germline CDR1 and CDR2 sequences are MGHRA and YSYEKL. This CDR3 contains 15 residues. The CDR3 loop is CASSPHRLANYGYTF. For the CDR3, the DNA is TGCGCCAGCAGCCCGCACAGGTTAGCTAACTATGGCTACACCTTC.

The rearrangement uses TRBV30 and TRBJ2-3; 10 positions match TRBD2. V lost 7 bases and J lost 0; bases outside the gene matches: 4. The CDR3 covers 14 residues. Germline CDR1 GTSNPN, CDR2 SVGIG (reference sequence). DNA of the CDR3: TGTGCCTCGCGGACTAGCGGTAGCACAGATACGCAGTATTTT. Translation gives CASRTSGSTDTQYF.